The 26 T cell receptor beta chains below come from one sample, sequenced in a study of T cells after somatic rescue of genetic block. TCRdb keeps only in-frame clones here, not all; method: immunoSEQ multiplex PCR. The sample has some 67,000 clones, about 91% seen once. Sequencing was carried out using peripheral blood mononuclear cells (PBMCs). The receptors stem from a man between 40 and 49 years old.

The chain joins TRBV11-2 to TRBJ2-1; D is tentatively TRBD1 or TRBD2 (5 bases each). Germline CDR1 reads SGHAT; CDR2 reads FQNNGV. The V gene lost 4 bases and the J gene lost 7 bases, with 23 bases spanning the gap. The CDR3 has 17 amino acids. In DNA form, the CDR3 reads TGTGCCAGCAGCTCGGGATTCACGAACCGGGGCCATAATGAGCAGTTCTTC. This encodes CASSSGFTNRGHNEQFF.

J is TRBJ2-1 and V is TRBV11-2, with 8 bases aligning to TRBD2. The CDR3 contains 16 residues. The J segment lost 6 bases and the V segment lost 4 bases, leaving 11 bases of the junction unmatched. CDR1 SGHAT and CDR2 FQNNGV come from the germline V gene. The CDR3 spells CASSSWYAGGSNEQFF. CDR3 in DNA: TGTGCCAGCAGCTCATGGTACGCGGGAGGCTCCAATGAGCAGTTCTTC.

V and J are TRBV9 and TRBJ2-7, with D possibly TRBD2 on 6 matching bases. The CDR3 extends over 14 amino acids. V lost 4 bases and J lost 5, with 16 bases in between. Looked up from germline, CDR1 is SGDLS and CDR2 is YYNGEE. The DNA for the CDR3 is TGTGCCAGCAGCACCCGAGGAGGGGACCACGAGCAGTACTTC. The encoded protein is CASSTRGGDHEQYF.

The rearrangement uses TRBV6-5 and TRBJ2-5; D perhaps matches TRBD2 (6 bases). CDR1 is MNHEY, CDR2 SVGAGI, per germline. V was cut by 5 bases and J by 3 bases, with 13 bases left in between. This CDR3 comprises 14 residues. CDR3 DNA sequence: TGTGCCAGCAGTCTTATAGGAGGGAAAGAGACCCAGTACTTC. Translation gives CASSLIGGKETQYF.

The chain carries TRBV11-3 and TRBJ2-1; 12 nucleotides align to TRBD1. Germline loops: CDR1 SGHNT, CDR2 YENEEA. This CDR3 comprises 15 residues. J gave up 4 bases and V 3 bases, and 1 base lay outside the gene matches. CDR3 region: CASSLGQGAYNEQFF. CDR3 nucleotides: TGTGCCAGCAGCTTGGGACAGGGGGCTTACAATGAGCAGTTCTTC. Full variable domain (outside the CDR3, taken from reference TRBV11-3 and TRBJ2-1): EAGVVQSPRYKIIEKKQPVAFWCNPISGHNTLYWYLQNLGQGPELLIRYENEEAVDDSQLPKDRFSAERLKGVDSTLKIQPAELGDSAVYLCASSLGQGAYNEQFFGPGTRLTVL.

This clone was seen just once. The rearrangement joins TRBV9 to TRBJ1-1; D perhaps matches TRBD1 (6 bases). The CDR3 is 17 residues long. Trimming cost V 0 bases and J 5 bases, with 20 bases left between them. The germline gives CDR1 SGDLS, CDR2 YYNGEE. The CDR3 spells CASSVDIGIGGLTEAFF. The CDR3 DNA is TGTGCCAGCAGCGTAGATATTGGGATTGGGGGGCTTACTGAAGCTTTCTTT.

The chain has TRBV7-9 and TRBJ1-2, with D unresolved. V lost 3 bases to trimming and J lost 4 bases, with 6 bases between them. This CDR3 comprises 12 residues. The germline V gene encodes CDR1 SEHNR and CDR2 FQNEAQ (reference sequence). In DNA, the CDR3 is TGTGCCAGCAGCTTGGCTCCCTATGGCTACACCTTC. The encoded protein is CASSLAPYGYTF.

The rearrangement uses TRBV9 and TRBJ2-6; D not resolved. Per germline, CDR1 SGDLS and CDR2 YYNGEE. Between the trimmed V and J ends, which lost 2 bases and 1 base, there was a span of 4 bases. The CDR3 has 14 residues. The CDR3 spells CASSVTSGANVLTF. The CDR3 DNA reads TGTGCCAGCAGCGTTACGTCTGGGGCCAACGTCCTGACTTTC.

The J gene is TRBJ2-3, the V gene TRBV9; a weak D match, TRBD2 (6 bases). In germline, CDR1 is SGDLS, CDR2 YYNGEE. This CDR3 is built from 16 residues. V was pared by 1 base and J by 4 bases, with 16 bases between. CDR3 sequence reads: CASSVSGGEGSDTQYF. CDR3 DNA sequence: TGTGCCAGCAGCGTATCCGGCGGGGAAGGTTCAGATACGCAGTATTTT.

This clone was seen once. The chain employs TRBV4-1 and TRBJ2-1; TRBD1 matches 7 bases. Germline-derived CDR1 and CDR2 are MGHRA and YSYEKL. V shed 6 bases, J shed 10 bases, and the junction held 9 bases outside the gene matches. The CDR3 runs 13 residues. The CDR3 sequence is CASRGTAQREQFF. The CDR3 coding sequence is TGCGCCAGCAGAGGGACAGCACAGAGAGAGCAGTTCTTC.

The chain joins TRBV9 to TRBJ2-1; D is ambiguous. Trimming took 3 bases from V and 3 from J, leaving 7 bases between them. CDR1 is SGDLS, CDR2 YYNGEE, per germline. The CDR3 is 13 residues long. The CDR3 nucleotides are TGTGCCAGCAGCGATACGTTCTACAATGAGCAGTTCTTC. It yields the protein CASSDTFYNEQFF.

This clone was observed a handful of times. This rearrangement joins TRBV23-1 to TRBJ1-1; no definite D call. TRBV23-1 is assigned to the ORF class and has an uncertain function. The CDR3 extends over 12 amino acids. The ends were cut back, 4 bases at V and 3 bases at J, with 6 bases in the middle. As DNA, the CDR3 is TGCGCCAGCAGTCCGAGGGACACTGAAGCTTTCTTT. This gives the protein CASSPRDTEAFF.

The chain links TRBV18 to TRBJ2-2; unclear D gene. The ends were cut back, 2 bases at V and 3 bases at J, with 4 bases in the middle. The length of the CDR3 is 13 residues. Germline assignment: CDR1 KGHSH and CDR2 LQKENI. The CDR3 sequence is CASSPVDTGELFF. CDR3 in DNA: TGTGCCAGCTCACCAGTGGACACCGGGGAGCTGTTTTTT.

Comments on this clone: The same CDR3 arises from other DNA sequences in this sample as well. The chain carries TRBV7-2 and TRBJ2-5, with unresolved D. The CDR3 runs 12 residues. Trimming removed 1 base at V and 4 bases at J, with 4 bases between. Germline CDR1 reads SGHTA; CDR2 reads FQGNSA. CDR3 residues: CASSLDRETQYF. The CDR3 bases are TGTGCCAGCAGCTTAGATCGAGAGACCCAGTACTTC. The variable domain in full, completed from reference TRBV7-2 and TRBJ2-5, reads GAGVSQSPSNKVTEKGKDVELRCDPISGHTALYWYRQSLGQGLEFLIYFQGNSAPDKSGLPSDRFSAERTGGSVSTLTIQRTQQEDSAVYLCASSLDRETQYFGPGTRLLVL.

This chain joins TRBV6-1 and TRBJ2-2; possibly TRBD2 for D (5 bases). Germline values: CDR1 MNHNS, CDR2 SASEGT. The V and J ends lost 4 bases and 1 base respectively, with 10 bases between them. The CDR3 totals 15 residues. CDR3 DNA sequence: TGTGCCAGCAGTGTGGGAGTTTGGAACACCGGGGAGCTGTTTTTT. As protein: CASSVGVWNTGELFF.

CDR3 DNA: TGTGCCAGCAGTGAATCCTTGGGCCTTCAAGGGTCCTACGAGCAGTACTTC. Its translation is CASSESLGLQGSYEQYF. The chain joins TRBV25-1 to TRBJ2-7; D remains unclear. Trimming left V 1 base short and J 1 base short, with 17 bases between. The germline gives CDR1 MGHDK, CDR2 SYGVNS. There are 17 residues in the CDR3.

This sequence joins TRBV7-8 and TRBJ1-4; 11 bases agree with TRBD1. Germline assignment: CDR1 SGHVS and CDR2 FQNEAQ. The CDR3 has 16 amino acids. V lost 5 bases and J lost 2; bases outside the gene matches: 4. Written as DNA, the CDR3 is TGTGCCAGCAGCAAACGGGACAGGGGGACTAATGAAAAACTGTTTTTT. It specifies CASSKRDRGTNEKLFF.

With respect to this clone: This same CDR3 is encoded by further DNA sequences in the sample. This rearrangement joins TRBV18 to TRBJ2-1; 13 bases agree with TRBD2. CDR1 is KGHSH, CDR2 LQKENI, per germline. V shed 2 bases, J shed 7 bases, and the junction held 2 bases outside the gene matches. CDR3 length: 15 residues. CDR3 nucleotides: TGTGCCAGCTCACCAACTAGCGGGGGGGCGAATGAGCAGTTCTTC. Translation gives CASSPTSGGANEQFF. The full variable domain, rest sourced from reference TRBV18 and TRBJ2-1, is NAGVMQNPRHLVRRRGQEARLRCSPMKGHSHVYWYRQLPEEGLKFMVYLQKENIIDESGMPKERFSAEFPKEGPSILRIQQVVRGDSAAYFCASSPTSGGANEQFFGPGTRLTVL.

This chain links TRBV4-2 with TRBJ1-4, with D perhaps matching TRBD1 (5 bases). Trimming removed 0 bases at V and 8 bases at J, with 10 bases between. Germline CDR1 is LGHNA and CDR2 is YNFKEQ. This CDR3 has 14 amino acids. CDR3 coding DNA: TGTGCCAGCAGCCAAGACAGGGTCGGGGAAAAACTGTTTTTT. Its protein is CASSQDRVGEKLFF.

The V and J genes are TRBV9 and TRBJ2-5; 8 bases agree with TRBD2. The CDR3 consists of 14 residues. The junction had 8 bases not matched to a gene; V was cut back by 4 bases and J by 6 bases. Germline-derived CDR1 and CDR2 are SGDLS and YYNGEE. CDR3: CASSPRVAGKTQYF. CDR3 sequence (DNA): TGTGCCAGCAGCCCCCGGGTAGCGGGGAAGACCCAGTACTTC.

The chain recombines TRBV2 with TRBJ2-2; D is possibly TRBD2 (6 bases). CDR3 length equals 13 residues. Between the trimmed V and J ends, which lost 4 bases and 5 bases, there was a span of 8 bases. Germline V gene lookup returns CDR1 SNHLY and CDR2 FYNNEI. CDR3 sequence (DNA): TGTGCCAGCAGTGTTCGGGGGACCGGGGAGCTGTTTTTT. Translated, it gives CASSVRGTGELFF.

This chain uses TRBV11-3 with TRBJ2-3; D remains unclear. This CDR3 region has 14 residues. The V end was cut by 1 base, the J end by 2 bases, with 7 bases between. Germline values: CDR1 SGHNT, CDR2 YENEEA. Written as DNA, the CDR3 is TGTGCCAGCAGCTTAGGGGCAGACACAGATACGCAGTATTTT. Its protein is CASSLGADTDTQYF. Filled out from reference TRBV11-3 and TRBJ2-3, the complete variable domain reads EAGVVQSPRYKIIEKKQPVAFWCNPISGHNTLYWYLQNLGQGPELLIRYENEEAVDDSQLPKDRFSAERLKGVDSTLKIQPAELGDSAVYLCASSLGADTDTQYFGPGTRLTVL.

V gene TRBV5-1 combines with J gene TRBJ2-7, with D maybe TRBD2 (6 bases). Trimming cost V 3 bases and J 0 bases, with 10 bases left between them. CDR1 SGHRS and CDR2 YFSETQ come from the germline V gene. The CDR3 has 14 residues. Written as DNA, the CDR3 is TGCGCCAGCAGCTCGGACTACCTCTCCTACGAGCAGTACTTC. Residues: CASSSDYLSYEQYF.

Here the CDR3 DNA reads TGTGCCAGCAGGAGAGAGTGGGCCTCCTACAATGAGCAGTTCTTC. Residues: CASRREWASYNEQFF. The chain is built from TRBV2 and TRBJ2-1, with no clear D. The germline V and J ends were trimmed by 6 bases and 0 bases, with 12 bases remaining between them. This CDR3 has 15 amino acids. In germline, CDR1 is SNHLY, CDR2 FYNNEI.

Written as DNA, the CDR3 is TGTGCCAGCAGACAGGACAGGGGGCTTATTTACGAGCAGTACTTC. This encodes CASRQDRGLIYEQYF. J is TRBJ2-7 and V is TRBV5-4, with 11 bases fitting TRBD1. The CDR3 totals 15 residues. Germline loops: CDR1 SGHNT, CDR2 YYREEE (reference sequence). After removal of 5 bases from V and 4 bases from J, the junction contained 8 bases not matched to a gene.

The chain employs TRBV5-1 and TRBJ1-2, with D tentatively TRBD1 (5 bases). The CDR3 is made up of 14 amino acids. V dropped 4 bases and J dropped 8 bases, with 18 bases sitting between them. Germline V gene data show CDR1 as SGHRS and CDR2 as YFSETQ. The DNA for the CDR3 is TGCGCCAGCAGCCCGCACGGTGGAGGGGACGGCTACACCTTC. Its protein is CASSPHGGGDGYTF.